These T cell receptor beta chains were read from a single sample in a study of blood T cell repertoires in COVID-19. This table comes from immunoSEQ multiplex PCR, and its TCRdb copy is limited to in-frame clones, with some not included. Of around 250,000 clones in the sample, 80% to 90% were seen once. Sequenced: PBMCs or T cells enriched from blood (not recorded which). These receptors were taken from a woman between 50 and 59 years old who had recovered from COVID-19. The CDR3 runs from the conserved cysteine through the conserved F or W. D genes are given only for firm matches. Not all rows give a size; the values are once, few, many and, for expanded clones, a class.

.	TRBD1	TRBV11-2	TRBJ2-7	TGTGCCAGCAGCATAAGGGGGACAGATACCTACGAGCAGTACTTC	CASSIRGTDTYEQYF
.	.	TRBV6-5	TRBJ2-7	TGTGCCAGCAGTTACTCGCTAGCAGAGTACGAGCAGTACTTC	CASSYSLAEYEQYF
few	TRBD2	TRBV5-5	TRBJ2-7	TGTGCCAGCAGCTTGGAGGTGGGAGGGTCCTACGAGCAGTACTTC	CASSLEVGGSYEQYF
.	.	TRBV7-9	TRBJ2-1	TGTGCCAGCAGTCAGTGGCCAGGGGGGTACGTCTACAATGAGCAGTTCTTC	CASSQWPGGYVYNEQFF
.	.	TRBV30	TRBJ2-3	TGTGCCTGGAGTGTACGTAGTGATACGCAGTATTTT	CAWSVRSDTQYF
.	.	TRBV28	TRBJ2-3	TGTGCCAGCAGTTTTGTTACAGCTTCTAGCACAGATACGCAGTATTTT	CASSFVTASSTDTQYF
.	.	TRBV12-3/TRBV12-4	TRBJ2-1	TGTGCCAGCAGTCTCGACAGGTACAATGAGCAGTTCTTC	CASSLDRYNEQFF
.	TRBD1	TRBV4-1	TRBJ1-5	TGCGCCAGCAGCCCTTTAGGGACAGGCAATCAGCCCCAGCATTTT	CASSPLGTGNQPQHF
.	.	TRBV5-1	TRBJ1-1	TGCGCCAGCAGCTTGGGGCCTGGGAACACTGAAGCTTTCTTT	CASSLGPGNTEAFF
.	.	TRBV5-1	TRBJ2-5	TGCGCCAGCAGAGACATTCCTCAAGTGGCCCAGTACTTC	CASRDIPQVAQYF
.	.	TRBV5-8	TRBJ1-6	TGTGCCAGCAGCTTGGGAAGGGAGAACTCACCCCTCCACTTT	CASSLGRENSPLHF
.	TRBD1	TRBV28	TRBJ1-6	TGTGCCAGCAGTCCAATGGACAGGGAGGATTCACCCCTCCACTTT	CASSPMDREDSPLHF
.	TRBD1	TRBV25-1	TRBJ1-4	TGTGCCAGCGAACAGGGGTGGAATGAAAAACTGTTTTTT	CASEQGWNEKLFF
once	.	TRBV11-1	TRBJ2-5	TGTGCCAGCAGCTACCGGGAAGAGACCCAGTACTTC	CASSYREETQYF
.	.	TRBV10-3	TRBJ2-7	TGTGCCATCAGTGACGGGCGGGCCTACGAGCAGTACTTC	CAISDGRAYEQYF
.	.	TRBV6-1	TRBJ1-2	TGTGCCAGCAGTGAAGGCGGCTCTCACGGGTATGGCTACACCTTC	CASSEGGSHGYGYTF
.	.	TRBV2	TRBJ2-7	TGTGCCAGCAGCCTTCTCGAGCAGTACTTC	CASSLLEQYF
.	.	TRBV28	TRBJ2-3	TGTGCCAGCAGTTTGGTCAGGGACACAGATACGCAGTATTTT	CASSLVRDTDTQYF
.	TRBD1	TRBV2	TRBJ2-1	TGTGCCAGCAAATTCGGGACAGAAGGCAATGAGCAGTTCTTC	CASKFGTEGNEQFF
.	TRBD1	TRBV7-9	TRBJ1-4	TGTGCCAGCAGCTATCCAGGGGGTCCTAATGAAAAACTGTTTTTT	CASSYPGGPNEKLFF
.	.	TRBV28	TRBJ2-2	TGTGCCAGCGTACGAACCGGGACAAGGAACACCGGGGAGCTGTTTTTT	CASVRTGTRNTGELFF
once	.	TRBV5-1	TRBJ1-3	TGCGCCAGCAGCTTGGATGGCCAGGGTGGAAACACCATATATTTT	CASSLDGQGGNTIYF
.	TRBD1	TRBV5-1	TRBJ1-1	TGCGCCAGCAGCTCGAATTTAGGACAGGTGAACACTGAAGCTTTCTTT	CASSSNLGQVNTEAFF
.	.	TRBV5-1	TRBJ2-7	TGCGCCAGCAGCTTGGGACAGTTTGGGTCCGAGCAGTACTTC	CASSLGQFGSEQYF
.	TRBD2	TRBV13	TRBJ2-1	TGTGCCAGCAGCCTAGCGGAGGCCTACAATGAGCAGTTCTTC	CASSLAEAYNEQFF
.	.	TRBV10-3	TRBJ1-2	TGTGCCATCAGTCCCGAAGGGGGATCGAGGGATGGCTACACCTTC	CAISPEGGSRDGYTF
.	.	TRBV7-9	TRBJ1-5	TGTGCCAGCAGCACAAACGCGGGGGGATCGAGCAATCAGCCCCAGCATTTT	CASSTNAGGSSNQPQHF